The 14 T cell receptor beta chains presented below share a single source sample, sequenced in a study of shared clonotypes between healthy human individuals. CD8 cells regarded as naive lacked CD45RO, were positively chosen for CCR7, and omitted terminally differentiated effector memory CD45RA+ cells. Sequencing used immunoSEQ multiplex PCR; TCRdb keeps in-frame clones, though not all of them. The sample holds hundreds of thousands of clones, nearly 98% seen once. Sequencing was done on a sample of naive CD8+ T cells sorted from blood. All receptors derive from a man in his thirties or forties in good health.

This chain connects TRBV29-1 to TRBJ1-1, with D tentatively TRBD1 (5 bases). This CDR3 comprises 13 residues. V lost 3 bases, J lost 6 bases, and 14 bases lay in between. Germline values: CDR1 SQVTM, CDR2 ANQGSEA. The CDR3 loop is CSVDGTPGSEAFF. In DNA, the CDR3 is TGCAGCGTTGATGGGACCCCGGGCTCTGAAGCTTTCTTT.

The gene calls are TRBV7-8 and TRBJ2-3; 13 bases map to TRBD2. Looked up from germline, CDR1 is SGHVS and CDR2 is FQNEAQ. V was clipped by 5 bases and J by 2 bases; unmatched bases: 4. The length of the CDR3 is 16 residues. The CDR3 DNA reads TGTGCCAGCAGCACCGGGACTAGCGGGAACACAGATACGCAGTATTTT. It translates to CASSTGTSGNTDTQYF.

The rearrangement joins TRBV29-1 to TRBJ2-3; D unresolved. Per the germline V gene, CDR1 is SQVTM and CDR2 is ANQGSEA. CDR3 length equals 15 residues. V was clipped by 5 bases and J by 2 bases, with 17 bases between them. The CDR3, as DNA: TGCAGCGTTTACTATGCCAAACTTAACACAGATACGCAGTATTTT. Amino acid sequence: CSVYYAKLNTDTQYF.

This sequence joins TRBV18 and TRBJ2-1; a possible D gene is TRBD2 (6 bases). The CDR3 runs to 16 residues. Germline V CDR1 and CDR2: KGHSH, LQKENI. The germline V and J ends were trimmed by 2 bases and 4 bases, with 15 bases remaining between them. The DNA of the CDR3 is TGTGCCAGCTCACCAGGTCAGCGGGCCTTTTACAATGAGCAGTTCTTC. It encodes CASSPGQRAFYNEQFF.

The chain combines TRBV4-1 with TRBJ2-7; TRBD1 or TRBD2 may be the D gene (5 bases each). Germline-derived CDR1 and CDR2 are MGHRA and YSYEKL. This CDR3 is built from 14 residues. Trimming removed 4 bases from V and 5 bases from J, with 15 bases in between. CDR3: CASSRTGTYHEQYF. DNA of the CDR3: TGCGCCAGCAGCCGCACCGGGACGTATCACGAGCAGTACTTC.

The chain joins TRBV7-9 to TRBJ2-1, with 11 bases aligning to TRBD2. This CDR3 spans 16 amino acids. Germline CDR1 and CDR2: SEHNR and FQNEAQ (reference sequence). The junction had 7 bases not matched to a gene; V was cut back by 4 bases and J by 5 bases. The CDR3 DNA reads TGTGCCAGCAGCTCTATAGCGGGAGGGCCCCACAATGAGCAGTTCTTC. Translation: CASSSIAGGPHNEQFF.

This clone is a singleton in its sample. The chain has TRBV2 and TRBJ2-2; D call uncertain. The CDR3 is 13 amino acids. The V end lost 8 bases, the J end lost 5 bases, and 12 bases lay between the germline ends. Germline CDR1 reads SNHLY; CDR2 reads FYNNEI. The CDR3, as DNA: TGTGCCAGCGTGATTGGGGTAACCGGGGAGCTGTTTTTT. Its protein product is CASVIGVTGELFF. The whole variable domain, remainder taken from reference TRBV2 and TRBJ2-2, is EPEVTQTPSHQVTQMGQEVILRCVPISNHLYFYWYRQILGQKVEFLVSFYNNEISEKSEIFDDQFSVERPDGSNFTLKIRSTKLEDSAMYFCASVIGVTGELFFGEGSRLTVL.

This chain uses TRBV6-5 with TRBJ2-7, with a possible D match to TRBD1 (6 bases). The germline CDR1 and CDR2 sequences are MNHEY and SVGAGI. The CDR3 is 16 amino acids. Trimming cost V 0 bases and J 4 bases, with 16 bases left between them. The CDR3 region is CASSYSFLGQKYEQYF. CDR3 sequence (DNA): TGTGCCAGCAGTTACTCGTTCTTGGGACAAAAGTACGAGCAGTACTTC.

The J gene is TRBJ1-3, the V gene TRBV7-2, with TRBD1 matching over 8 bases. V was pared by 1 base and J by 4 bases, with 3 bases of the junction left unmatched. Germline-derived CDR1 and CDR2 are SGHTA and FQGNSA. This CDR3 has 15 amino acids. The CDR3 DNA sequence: TGTGCCAGCAGCTTAGGGACAGGGCCAGGAAACACCATATATTTT. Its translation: CASSLGTGPGNTIYF.

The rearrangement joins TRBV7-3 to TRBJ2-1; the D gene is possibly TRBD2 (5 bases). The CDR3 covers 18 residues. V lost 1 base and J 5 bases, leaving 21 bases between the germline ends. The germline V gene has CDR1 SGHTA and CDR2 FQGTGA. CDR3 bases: TGTGCCAGCAGCTTAAGAGGGTCAAGAGGCTATGCTCACAATGAGCAGTTCTTC. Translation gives CASSLRGSRGYAHNEQFF. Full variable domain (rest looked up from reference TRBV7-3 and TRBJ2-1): GAGVSQTPSNKVTEKGKYVELRCDPISGHTALYWYRQSLGQGPEFLIYFQGTGAADDSGLPNDRFFAVRPEGSVSTLKIQRTERGDSAVYLCASSLRGSRGYAHNEQFFGPGTRLTVL.

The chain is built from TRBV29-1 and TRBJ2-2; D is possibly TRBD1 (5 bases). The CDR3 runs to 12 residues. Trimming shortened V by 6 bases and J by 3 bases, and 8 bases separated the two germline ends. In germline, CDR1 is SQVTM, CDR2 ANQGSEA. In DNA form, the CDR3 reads TGCAGCGTGCTACAGGACACCGGGGAGCTGTTTTTT. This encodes CSVLQDTGELFF.

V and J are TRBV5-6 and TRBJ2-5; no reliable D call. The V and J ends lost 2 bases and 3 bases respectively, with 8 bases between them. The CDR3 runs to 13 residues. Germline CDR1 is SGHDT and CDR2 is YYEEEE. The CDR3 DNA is TGTGCCAGCAGCTTTCCCAGAAAAGAGACCCAGTACTTC. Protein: CASSFPRKETQYF.

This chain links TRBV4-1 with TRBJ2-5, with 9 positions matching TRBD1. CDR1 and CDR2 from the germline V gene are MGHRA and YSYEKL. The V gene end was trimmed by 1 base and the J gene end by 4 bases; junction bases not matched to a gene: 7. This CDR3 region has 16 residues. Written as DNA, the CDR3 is TGCGCCAGCAGCCAAGTCCTTACAGGGGGCCCAGAGACCCAGTACTTC. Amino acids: CASSQVLTGGPETQYF.

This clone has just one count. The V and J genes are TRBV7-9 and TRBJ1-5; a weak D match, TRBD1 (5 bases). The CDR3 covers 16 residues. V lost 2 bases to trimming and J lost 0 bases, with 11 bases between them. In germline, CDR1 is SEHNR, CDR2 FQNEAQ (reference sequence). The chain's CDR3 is CASSLPRGYSNQPQHF. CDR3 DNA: TGTGCCAGCAGCTTACCTCGGGGCTATAGCAATCAGCCCCAGCATTTT.